This TCR beta chain was obtained from a study of T cell responses to AZD1222 COVID-19 vaccine. Study results and caveats: Most donors were white British and more were female, and clonal diversity was possibly underestimated.

The CDR3 is made up of 16 amino acids. V gave up 1 base and J gave up 0 bases, with 9 bases separating them. Per the germline V gene, CDR1 is SGHDN and CDR2 is FVKESK. Comments on this clone: Its antigen is not known.

Profiled with immunoSEQ multiplex PCR; TCRdb holds only in-frame clones, not every one. Of around 150,000 clones in the sample, about 87% were seen once. The specimen was peripheral blood, collected on day 0 of AZD1222 vaccination. This receptor was obtained from an adult in good health. The chain couples TRBV14 to TRBJ2-2; D not certain. The CDR3 coding sequence is TGTGCCAGCAGCCAAGTCCTCTACCCGAACACCGGGGAGCTGTTTTTT. Protein product: CASSQVLYPNTGELFF.